The present TCR beta chain was sequenced within a study of blood T cells in healthy people across ages. Points from the study as a whole: Donors of long life had a larger count of naive CD4+ cells and greater diversity than aged donors. Investigators viewed diversity estimates from one million T cells as underestimates, the study reported.

There are a few counts of this clonotype. Its antigen remains unidentified. The DNA is omitted, as the CDR3 cannot be located on it reliably, and the CDR3 follows TCRdb's listing. Germline V CDR1 and CDR2: MDHEN, SYDVKM. The CDR3 contains 23 residues when both ends are counted. Then a second PCR, running roughly 6 to 11 cycles, was carried out with a sample-barcoded 5' primer and a J-beta primer mix. Each CDR3 protein is one row after TCRdb ran MiXCR on the 5' RACE reads. The sample consists of about 700,000 distinct CDR3 sequences, approximately 31% of them appearing once. The specimen sequenced was blood. The TCR comes from an elderly woman in good health. The chain uses TRBV28 and TRBJ2-3; TRBD2, the table's D call, was not compared with the DNA. The CDR3 here is CASSRGLAGGRTDTQYFAHTQYF.